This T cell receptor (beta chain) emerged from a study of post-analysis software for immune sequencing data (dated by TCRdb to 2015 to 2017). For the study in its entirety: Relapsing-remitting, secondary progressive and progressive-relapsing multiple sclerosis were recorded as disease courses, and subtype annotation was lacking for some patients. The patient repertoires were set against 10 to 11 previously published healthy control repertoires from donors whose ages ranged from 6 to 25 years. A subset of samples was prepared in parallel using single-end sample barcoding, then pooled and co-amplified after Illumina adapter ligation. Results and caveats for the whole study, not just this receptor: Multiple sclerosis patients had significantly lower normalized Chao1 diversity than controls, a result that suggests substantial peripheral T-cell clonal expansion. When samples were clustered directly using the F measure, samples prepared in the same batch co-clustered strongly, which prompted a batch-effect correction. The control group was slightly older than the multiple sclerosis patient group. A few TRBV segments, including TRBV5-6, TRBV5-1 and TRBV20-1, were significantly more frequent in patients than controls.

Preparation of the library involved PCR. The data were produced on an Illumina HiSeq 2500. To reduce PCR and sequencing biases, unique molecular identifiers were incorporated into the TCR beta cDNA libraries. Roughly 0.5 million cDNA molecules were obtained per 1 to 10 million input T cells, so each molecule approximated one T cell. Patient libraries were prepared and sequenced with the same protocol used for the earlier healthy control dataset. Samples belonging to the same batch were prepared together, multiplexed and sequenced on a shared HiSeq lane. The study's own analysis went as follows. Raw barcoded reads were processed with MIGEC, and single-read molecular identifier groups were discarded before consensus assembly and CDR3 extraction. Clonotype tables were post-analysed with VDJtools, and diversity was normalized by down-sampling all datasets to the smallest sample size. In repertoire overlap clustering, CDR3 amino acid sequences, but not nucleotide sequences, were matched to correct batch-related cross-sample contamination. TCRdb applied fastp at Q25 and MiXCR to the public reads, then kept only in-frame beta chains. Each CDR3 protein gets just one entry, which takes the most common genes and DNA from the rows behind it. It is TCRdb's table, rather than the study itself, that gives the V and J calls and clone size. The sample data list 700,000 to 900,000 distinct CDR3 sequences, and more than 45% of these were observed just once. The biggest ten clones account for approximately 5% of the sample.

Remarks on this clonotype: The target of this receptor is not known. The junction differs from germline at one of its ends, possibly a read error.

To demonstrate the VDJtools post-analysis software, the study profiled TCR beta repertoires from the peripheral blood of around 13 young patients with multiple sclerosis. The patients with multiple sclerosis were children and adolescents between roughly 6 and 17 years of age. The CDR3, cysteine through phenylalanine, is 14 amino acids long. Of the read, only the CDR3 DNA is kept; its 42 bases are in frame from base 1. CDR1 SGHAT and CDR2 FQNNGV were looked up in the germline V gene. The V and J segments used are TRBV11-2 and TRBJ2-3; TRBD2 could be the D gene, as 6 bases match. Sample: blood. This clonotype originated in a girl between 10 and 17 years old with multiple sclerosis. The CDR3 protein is CANSRLASADTQYF. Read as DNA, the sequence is TGTGCCAACAGCCGATTAGCTAGCGCAGATACGCAGTATTTT.